A selection of T cell receptor beta chains follows, all from one sample in a study of beta chain features in type 1 diabetes. Assay used: immunoSEQ multiplex PCR; TCRdb lists only in-frame clones, some missing. The repertoire holds 250,000 or so clones, with roughly 13% as singletons. The specimen was naive CD4+ T cells from blood. These receptors all come from a man aged 25 to 40 with type 1 diabetes. Both conserved end residues are part of each CDR3. D genes are given only for firm matches. Not every row has a clone size; where given, it reads once, few, many or a size class.

TRBJ1-2,TRBV9,NA,NA,TGTGCCAGCAGCGTAGATCAGTCGGGGTTTGCAGGCTATGGCTACACCTTC,CASSVDQSGFAGYGYTF
TRBJ2-7,TRBV11-2,NA,TRBD2,TGTGCCAGCAGCTCCCCACTAGCGGGGTCCTACGAGCAGTACTTC,CASSSPLAGSYEQYF
TRBJ2-7,TRBV5-6,NA,NA,TGTGCCAGCAGCTTGAGAGGGGGATCCTACGAGCAGTACTTC,CASSLRGGSYEQYF
TRBJ2-1,TRBV5-1,NA,NA,TGCGCCAGCAGCTTGCAGGGCGAGAATGAGCAGTTCTTC,CASSLQGENEQFF
TRBJ2-7,TRBV2,NA,TRBD2,TGTGCCAGCAGTCCCTCGGCGGGAGGGCCCTACGAGCAGTACTTC,CASSPSAGGPYEQYF
TRBJ2-7,TRBV4-1,NA,NA,TGCGCCAGCAGCCACATAGGGGTCGAGCAGTACTTC,CASSHIGVEQYF
TRBJ2-7,TRBV18,few,TRBD1,TGTGCCAGCTCGCTCGGGACAGAGGACGAGCAGTACTTC,CASSLGTEDEQYF
TRBJ2-3,TRBV30,NA,NA,TGTGCCTGGAGTGAAGGGGGAGATACGCAGTATTTT,CAWSEGGDTQYF
TRBJ2-7,TRBV7-9,NA,NA,TGTGCCAGCAGCCCCCTTGGGGAGTGGGGCGAGCAGTACTTC,CASSPLGEWGEQYF
TRBJ1-5,TRBV6-6,NA,TRBD1,TGTGCCAGCAGTCGGGGACAGCCGAGCAATCAGCCCCAGCATTTT,CASSRGQPSNQPQHF
TRBJ2-7,TRBV4-1,NA,TRBD2,TGCGCCAGCAGCCAACGGCGGGGGAGCTCCTACGAGCAGTACTTC,CASSQRRGSSYEQYF
TRBJ2-3,TRBV7-8,NA,NA,TGTGCCAGCAGCCCGGAGGTTTACACAGATACGCAGTATTTT,CASSPEVYTDTQYF
TRBJ1-2,TRBV9,few,TRBD1,TGTGCCAGCAGCGGAGGGTCCGGGACAGAGTCAAACTATGGCTACACCTTC,CASSGGSGTESNYGYTF
TRBJ2-7,TRBV7-9,NA,NA,TGTGCCAGCAGCTCCACCCCCAGCTCCTACGAGCAGTACTTC,CASSSTPSSYEQYF
TRBJ2-7,TRBV5-6,NA,TRBD2,TGTGCCAGCAGCTCAAGGAGGACTAGCGGACTCTACGAGCAGTACTTC,CASSSRRTSGLYEQYF
TRBJ2-6,TRBV4-1,NA,TRBD1,TGCGCCAGCAGCCGAACAGGGGAAGACCCTGGGGCCAACGTCCTGACTTTC,CASSRTGEDPGANVLTF
TRBJ2-1,TRBV27,NA,TRBD2,TGTGCCAGCAGTTTGATGGGACTAGCGGGCTCGGATGAGCAGTTCTTC,CASSLMGLAGSDEQFF
TRBJ2-2,TRBV2,NA,TRBD2,TGTGCCAGCAGGGCACTAGCGGGAGGCACCGGGGAGCTGTTTTTT,CASRALAGGTGELFF
TRBJ2-4,TRBV14,NA,NA,TGTGCCAGCAGCCAATCGGTTTGGGGGGACATTCAGTACTTC,CASSQSVWGDIQYF
TRBJ1-1,TRBV5-4,few,NA,TGTGCCAGCAGCAACCAACAGGGTGCAAGCACTGAAGCTTTCTTT,CASSNQQGASTEAFF
TRBJ2-2,TRBV28,NA,TRBD1,TGTGCCAGCGGGCCTACGGGACAGGGGGTCGGGGAGCTGTTTTTT,CASGPTGQGVGELFF
TRBJ2-3,TRBV5-1,NA,NA,TGCGCCAGCAGCTTGGCCGCTAGCTTGTCAGATACGCAGTATTTT,CASSLAASLSDTQYF
TRBJ2-7,TRBV6-1,few,TRBD2,TGTGCCAGCACTAGCGGGGGAAGCTCCTACGAGCAGTACTTC,CASTSGGSSYEQYF
TRBJ1-1,TRBV29-1,NA,NA,TGCAGCGTTGTGGGCAACATGAACACTGAAGCTTTCTTT,CSVVGNMNTEAFF
TRBJ1-1,TRBV28,NA,NA,TGTGCCAGCAGTTCCCCCGCGCAGGGCACTGAAGCTTTCTTT,CASSSPAQGTEAFF
TRBJ1-2,TRBV20-1,NA,NA,TGCAGTGCTATAGGGGGGGAAGGCTACACCTTC,CSAIGGEGYTF
TRBJ2-5,TRBV6-5,few,NA,TGTGCCAGCAGTCCCTTTAGCGAAGAGACCCAGTACTTC,CASSPFSEETQYF
TRBJ2-5,TRBV6-1,few,NA,TGTGCCAGCAGTGAAAACCCGGAAGAGACCCAGTACTTC,CASSENPEETQYF
TRBJ2-7,TRBV15,few,TRBD1,TGTGCCACCAGCAGGGTACAGGGGGCACGCGAGCAGTACTTC,CATSRVQGAREQYF
TRBJ2-5,TRBV4-1,few,TRBD2,TGCGCCAGCAGCCAACCCAGACTAGCGGGAGGGACGCAAGAGACCCAGTACTTC,CASSQPRLAGGTQETQYF
TRBJ2-7,TRBV7-9,few,TRBD1,TGTGCCAGCAGCTATTTGGACAGGGACGAGCAGTACTTC,CASSYLDRDEQYF
TRBJ2-7,TRBV11-3,NA,NA,TGTGCCAGCAGCTTAGCTCGCAGGGACTACGAGCAGTACTTC,CASSLARRDYEQYF
TRBJ2-7,TRBV25-1,few,NA,TGTGCCAGCAGTGAATATAACAGCCCGAACTACGAGCAGTACTTC,CASSEYNSPNYEQYF
TRBJ2-7,TRBV18,few,TRBD1,TGTGCCAGCTCACCACCGGACAGGAGTGAGCAGTACTTC,CASSPPDRSEQYF
TRBJ2-5,TRBV29-1,few,TRBD2,TGCAGCGTAATGGGTAGCGGGGGATTACAAGAGACCCAGTACTTC,CSVMGSGGLQETQYF
TRBJ1-6,TRBV30,few,TRBD1,TGTGCCTGGATGGGGGACAGTCCCTTCAAGCTTAATTCACCCCTCCACTTT,CAWMGDSPFKLNSPLHF
TRBJ2-7,TRBV28,NA,NA,TGTGCCAGCACTCCCGGACAGATCTACGAGCAGTACTTC,CASTPGQIYEQYF
TRBJ2-5,TRBV6-1,NA,NA,TGTGCCAGCAGTGAAGTACCGGGATTCCAAGAGACCCAGTACTTC,CASSEVPGFQETQYF
TRBJ2-2,TRBV7-9,few,TRBD1,TGTGCCAGCAGCCCCGGGACAGGGAGCACCGGGGAGCTGTTTTTT,CASSPGTGSTGELFF
TRBJ2-4,TRBV30,NA,NA,TGTGCCTGGAGTGGACTACCTAGTACCATTCAGTACTTC,CAWSGLPSTIQYF
TRBJ2-1,TRBV25-1,NA,NA,TGTGCCAGCAGCACGAACAGGGTCAGCTACAATGAGCAGTTCTTC,CASSTNRVSYNEQFF
TRBJ2-5,TRBV9,few,TRBD1,TGTGCCAGCAGCGTAGCTCCTGGCAGGGGGCAAGAGACCCAGTACTTC,CASSVAPGRGQETQYF
TRBJ2-7,TRBV6-5,once,NA,TGTGCCAGCAGCCCCGGACAGCTTAACTACGAGCAGTACTTC,CASSPGQLNYEQYF
TRBJ2-5,TRBV5-1,NA,TRBD2,TGCGCCAGCCAACTAGCGGGAGAAGGAAAGACCCAGTACTTC,CASQLAGEGKTQYF
TRBJ1-5,TRBV18,NA,NA,TGTGCCAGCTCACCAGGGGGCTCGCCCCAGCATTTT,CASSPGGSPQHF
TRBJ2-1,TRBV28,NA,TRBD2,TGTGCCAGCAGTCCCGGCTCTAGCGGGATGGGAGAGCAGTTCTTC,CASSPGSSGMGEQFF
TRBJ2-7,TRBV7-8,few,NA,TGTGCCAGCAGCTTTCTTCCTCCGGGATCTATCCCCTACGAGCAGTACTTC,CASSFLPPGSIPYEQYF
TRBJ1-1,TRBV19,few,NA,TGTGCCAGTAGGGATCGGGTGAACACTGAAGCTTTCTTT,CASRDRVNTEAFF
TRBJ1-3,TRBV29-1,few,NA,TGCAGCGTTGTTGGGGAGCGGGCTGGAAACACCATATATTTT,CSVVGERAGNTIYF
TRBJ2-5,TRBV18,few,NA,TGTGCCAGCTCACCCCGGGACCAAGAGACCCAGTACTTC,CASSPRDQETQYF
TRBJ2-1,TRBV6-6,few,TRBD2,TGTGCCAGCAGAGCGGGACTGTACAATGAGCAGTTCTTC,CASRAGLYNEQFF
TRBJ2-1,TRBV7-9,NA,NA,TGTGCCAGCAGCTTTCGTAGCTCCTACAATGAGCAGTTCTTC,CASSFRSSYNEQFF